This entry lists 29 T cell receptor beta chains sequenced from one sample in a study of blood T cell repertoires in COVID-19. Generated by immunoSEQ multiplex PCR, the TCRdb table keeps only in-frame clones and is missing some. Of fewer than 200,000 clones in the sample, almost 80% are singletons; the top ten hold about 26%. The specimen sequenced was peripheral blood. All receptors derive from a woman aged 70-85 years with acute or convalescent COVID-19.

The chain carries TRBV27 and TRBJ2-1; 12 nucleotides align to TRBD2. The V and J ends lost 7 bases and 7 bases, in that order; junction bases with no gene match: 14. Germline CDR1 MNHEY, CDR2 SMNVEV (reference sequence). This CDR3 has 17 residues. CDR3 protein: CASISTSGRYTLNEQFF. Written as DNA, the CDR3 is TGTGCCAGCATATCGACTAGCGGGAGATACACTCTGAATGAGCAGTTCTTC.

The rearrangement uses TRBV19 and TRBJ1-2; no clear D gene. CDR1 is LNHDA, CDR2 SQIVND, per germline (reference sequence). This CDR3 region has 12 residues. V shed 3 bases and J shed 7 bases, with 9 bases lying between them. CDR3 coding DNA: TGTGCCAGTAGTATTCCCGGGTCTGGCTACACCTTC. The encoded protein is CASSIPGSGYTF.

CDR3 nucleotide sequence: TGTGCCAGCACTTTCGGCGGGGGAAACACCATATATTTT. It encodes CASTFGGGNTIYF. The J gene is TRBJ1-3, the V gene TRBV6-5; D unclear. V was clipped by 7 bases and J by 4 bases, with 11 bases between them. CDR3 length: 13 residues. In germline, CDR1 is MNHEY, CDR2 SVGAGI.

The chain recombines TRBV7-3 with TRBJ2-1, with D possibly TRBD2 on 6 matching bases. There are 13 residues in the CDR3. Germline loops: CDR1 SGHTA, CDR2 FQGTGA. V lost 2 bases to trimming and J lost 8 bases, with 10 bases between them. The CDR3 region is CASSLWWEDEQFF. The CDR3 coding sequence is TGTGCCAGCAGCTTATGGTGGGAGGATGAGCAGTTCTTC.

This clone occurred a few times. The chain recombines TRBV6-1 with TRBJ1-1; D not certain. There are 13 residues in the CDR3. Germline V gene lookup returns CDR1 MNHNS and CDR2 SASEGT. Between the trimmed V and J ends, which lost 2 bases and 5 bases, there was a span of 9 bases. The chain's CDR3 is CASSELSGTEAFF. Written as DNA, the CDR3 is TGTGCCAGCAGTGAATTGTCGGGGACTGAAGCTTTCTTT.

This clone was seen just once. The chain joins TRBV6-2 or TRBV6-3 to TRBJ2-3; TRBD1 agrees at 8 bases. V shed 4 bases and J 1 base; nucleotides not matched to a gene: 19. Germline values: CDR1 MNHEY, CDR2 SVGEGT. The CDR3 runs to 20 residues. This CDR3 reads CASSSRQYRTGIGGTDTQYF. CDR3 DNA: TGTGCCAGCAGTTCTAGACAATACAGGACAGGGATCGGAGGCACAGATACGCAGTATTTT.

The chain has TRBV5-1 and TRBJ2-1; 15 bases map to TRBD2. The CDR3 contains 13 residues. V gave up 7 bases and J gave up 7 bases; unmatched junction bases: 0. Germline V gene data show CDR1 as SGHRS and CDR2 as YFSETQ. The CDR3 DNA follows: TGCGCCAGCGGGACTAGCGGGAGGAATGAGCAGTTCTTC. It yields the protein CASGTSGRNEQFF.

This clone occurred once. V gene TRBV30 combines with J gene TRBJ2-1, with TRBD1 identical over 8 bases. This CDR3 is 15 amino acids long. V lost 1 base to trimming and J lost 7 bases; unmatched junction nucleotides: 9. Germline V CDR1 and CDR2: GTSNPN, SVGIG (reference sequence). The CDR3 coding sequence is TGTGCCTGGAGTGCCGGACAGGGTCTAGAGAATGAGCAGTTCTTC. The encoded protein is CAWSAGQGLENEQFF.

J is TRBJ2-3 and V is TRBV6-6, with TRBD1 identical over 7 bases. Germline V gives CDR1 MNHNY, CDR2 SVGAGI (reference sequence). The CDR3 is made up of 14 amino acids. With V trimmed by 7 bases and J by 2 bases, 6 bases remained unmatched. The chain's CDR3 is CASKWQGDTDTQYF. CDR3 nucleotide sequence: TGTGCCAGCAAATGGCAGGGGGACACAGATACGCAGTATTTT.

This clone has just a few counts. The rearrangement links TRBV18 to TRBJ2-7; D call uncertain. The V gene's germline CDR1 is KGHSH and CDR2 LQKENI. V lost 2 bases, J lost 4 bases, and 9 bases lay in between. The CDR3 loop spans 13 amino acids. CDR3 in DNA: TGTGCCAGCTCACCAACCGACGGGTACGAGCAGTACTTC. Protein product: CASSPTDGYEQYF.

The chain combines TRBV18 with TRBJ1-3; maybe TRBD1 (5 bases). The CDR3 consists of 16 residues. Germline V gene data show CDR1 as KGHSH and CDR2 as LQKENI. V was shortened by 4 bases and J by 0 bases, with 13 bases between the two germline ends. The CDR3 loop is CASSQAGGTSGNTIYF. The DNA of the CDR3 is TGTGCCAGCTCACAAGCCGGGGGGACCTCTGGAAACACCATATATTTT.

This chain connects TRBV5-4 to TRBJ2-1; 12 bases are a match to TRBD1. Looked up from germline, CDR1 is SGHNT and CDR2 is YYREEE (reference sequence). The CDR3 extends over 15 amino acids. V lost 3 bases, J lost 9 bases, and 7 bases stayed unmatched. CDR3 DNA: TGTGCCAGCAGCTCCCCGGGACAGGGGGCAGGTGAGCAGTTCTTC. Amino acids: CASSSPGQGAGEQFF.

This clone was recorded only once. The V gene is TRBV7-3, the J gene TRBJ2-1; 9 bases are shared with TRBD2. This CDR3 comprises 15 residues. With V trimmed by 2 bases and J by 6 bases, 5 bases remained unmatched. The germline CDR1 and CDR2 sequences are SGHTA and FQGTGA. This CDR3 reads CASSLGGGRGNEQFF. The DNA of the CDR3 is TGTGCCAGCAGCTTAGGAGGCGGGAGGGGCAATGAGCAGTTCTTC.

The chain couples TRBV6-2 or TRBV6-3 to TRBJ2-1, with D possibly TRBD2 on 5 matching bases. Per germline, CDR1 MNHEY and CDR2 SVGEGT. V dropped 4 bases and J dropped 7 bases, with 17 bases sitting between them. The CDR3 covers 15 residues. CDR3 protein: CASSSPHQIANEQFF. CDR3 bases: TGTGCCAGCAGTTCTCCCCATCAAATAGCGAATGAGCAGTTCTTC.

The chain couples TRBV29-1 to TRBJ2-1; 7 bases match TRBD1. The CDR3 is 14 residues long. Germline CDR1 is SQVTM and CDR2 is ANQGSEA. J gave up 0 bases and V 7 bases, and 6 bases lay outside the gene matches. CDR3 loop: CSGKTGSSYNEQFF. DNA of the CDR3: TGCAGCGGGAAGACAGGGAGCTCCTACAATGAGCAGTTCTTC.

The chain employs TRBV6-5 and TRBJ1-2; D gene uncertain. The CDR3 extends over 14 amino acids. Per germline, CDR1 MNHEY and CDR2 SVGAGI. Trimming stripped 2 bases from V and 8 bases from J, with 15 bases between. CDR3 bases: TGTGCCAGCAGTTACGGTACGGACTTCTCCGGCTACACCTTC. Translated: CASSYGTDFSGYTF.

V usage is TRBV3-1 (or the pseudogene TRBV3-2) and J usage is TRBJ2-2; D is possibly TRBD2 (5 bases). Germline CDR1 and CDR2: LGHDT and YNNKEL (reference sequence). The length of the CDR3 is 17 residues. Trimming cost V 0 bases and J 3 bases, with 14 bases left between them. CDR3 bases: TGTGCCAGCAGCCAAGATCGGCTAGCCCCGGACACCGGGGAGCTGTTTTTT. This sequence encodes CASSQDRLAPDTGELFF.

J is TRBJ2-7 and V is TRBV5-1, with TRBD2 matching 12 bases. CDR3 length: 18 amino acids. CDR1 SGHRS and CDR2 YFSETQ come from the germline V gene. V shed 0 bases, J shed 0 bases, and the junction held 7 bases outside the gene matches. The CDR3 here is CASSLGPTSGRSSYEQYF. The CDR3 bases are TGCGCCAGCAGCTTGGGGCCGACTAGCGGGAGATCCTCCTACGAGCAGTACTTC. The whole variable domain, filled in from reference TRBV5-1 and TRBJ2-7, reads KAGVTQTPRYLIKTRGQQVTLSCSPISGHRSVSWYQQTPGQGLQFLFEYFSETQRNKGNFPGRFSGRQFSNSRSEMNVSTLELGDSALYLCASSLGPTSGRSSYEQYFGPGTRLTVT.

This chain links TRBV28 with TRBJ1-1; D may be TRBD1 (5 bases). V dropped 2 bases and J dropped 1 base, with 11 bases sitting between them. Germline CDR1 is MDHEN and CDR2 is SYDVKM. This CDR3 is 15 amino acids long. The CDR3 region has the DNA TGTGCCAGCAGTTTAGAGGAGGGGCGGAACACTGAAGCTTTCTTT. As protein: CASSLEEGRNTEAFF.

The V and J genes are TRBV7-3 and TRBJ2-5; D might be TRBD1 (6 bases). V lost 5 bases and J 5 bases, leaving 12 bases between the germline ends. The CDR3 contains 13 residues. Germline V gene lookup returns CDR1 SGHTA and CDR2 FQGTGA. CDR3 in DNA: TGTGCCAGCAGCCAGGGGCCATCGGAGACCCAGTACTTC. This codes for CASSQGPSETQYF.

This CDR3 is CASSRTASMGEKLFF. In DNA, the CDR3 is TGTGCCAGCAGCCGAACAGCCTCCATGGGTGAAAAACTGTTTTTT. This chain uses TRBV3-1 (or the pseudogene TRBV3-2) with TRBJ1-4; D is undetermined. V lost 4 bases and J 7 bases, leaving 16 bases between the germline ends. Looked up from germline, CDR1 is LGHDT and CDR2 is YNNKEL (reference sequence). CDR3 size: 15 residues.

The CDR3 is CASSFQAGYEQYF. Written as DNA, the CDR3 is TGCGCCAGCAGCTTCCAGGCAGGCTACGAGCAGTACTTC. The rearrangement uses TRBV5-1 and TRBJ2-7; D gene uncertain. This CDR3 comprises 13 residues. V dropped 2 bases and J dropped 3 bases, with 9 bases sitting between them. The V gene's germline CDR1 is SGHRS and CDR2 YFSETQ.

This chain connects TRBV30 to TRBJ1-5; D may be TRBD1 (5 bases). This CDR3 has 15 residues. The ends were cut back, 2 bases at V and 0 bases at J, with 11 bases in the middle. Germline V gives CDR1 GTSNPN, CDR2 SVGIG (reference sequence). The CDR3 coding sequence is TGTGCCTGGAGTTTTCCGGGACTTAGCAATCAGCCCCAGCATTTT. Translating it yields CAWSFPGLSNQPQHF.

The chain is built from TRBV11-2 and TRBJ2-2; no firm D call. CDR1 SGHAT and CDR2 FQNNGV come from the germline V gene. The CDR3 covers 15 residues. Deletions cut 2 bases from V and 7 bases from J, with 14 bases between. The CDR3 DNA follows: TGTGCCAGCAGCTTATTCCTCCCGGTTCGCGGGGAGCTGTTTTTT. It is translated as CASSLFLPVRGELFF.

This chain connects TRBV2 to TRBJ1-3, with unresolved D. There are 15 residues in the CDR3. CDR1 is SNHLY, CDR2 FYNNEI, per germline. V lost 3 bases and J lost 1, with 10 bases in between. The CDR3 DNA is TGTGCCAGCAGTGACGTACGGGGATCTGGAAACACCATATATTTT. Its translation is CASSDVRGSGNTIYF.

V is TRBV7-6 and J is TRBJ2-2; TRBD2 aligns across 10 bases. V was pared by 3 bases and J by 6 bases, with 7 bases of the junction left unmatched. From germline, CDR1 is SGHVS and CDR2 FNYEAQ. The CDR3 has 16 residues. DNA for the CDR3: TGTGCCAGCAGCTTCTCTAGCGGGGGATTCGCCGGGGAGCTGTTTTTT. Its translation is CASSFSSGGFAGELFF.

The rearrangement uses TRBV10-3 and TRBJ2-7; 7 positions agree with TRBD1. V gave up 0 bases and J gave up 2 bases; unmatched junction bases: 7. Germline loops: CDR1 ENHRY, CDR2 SYGVKD. The CDR3 runs 16 residues. The CDR3 sequence: CAISESTRQGTYEQYF. CDR3 in DNA: TGTGCCATCAGTGAGTCAACGCGACAGGGAACCTACGAGCAGTACTTC.

This clone occurred a few times. The rearrangement joins TRBV6-5 to TRBJ1-6, with D hard to call. The CDR3 has 13 amino acids. CDR1 is MNHEY and CDR2 is SVGAGI in the germline V gene. V lost 7 bases and J 7 bases, leaving 11 bases between the germline ends. CDR3 protein: CASTLTLNSPLHF. The CDR3 DNA reads TGTGCCAGCACCCTAACGTTAAATTCACCCCTCCACTTT.

The chain employs TRBV25-1 and TRBJ2-3; 9 bases align to TRBD1. Trimming cost V 4 bases and J 3 bases; bases outside gene matches: 5. CDR1 and CDR2 (germline): MGHDK, SYGVNS. The CDR3 is 15 residues long. The CDR3 region has the DNA TGTGCCAGCAGTGTAGGACAGGGGAGAACAGATACGCAGTATTTT. It is translated as CASSVGQGRTDTQYF.